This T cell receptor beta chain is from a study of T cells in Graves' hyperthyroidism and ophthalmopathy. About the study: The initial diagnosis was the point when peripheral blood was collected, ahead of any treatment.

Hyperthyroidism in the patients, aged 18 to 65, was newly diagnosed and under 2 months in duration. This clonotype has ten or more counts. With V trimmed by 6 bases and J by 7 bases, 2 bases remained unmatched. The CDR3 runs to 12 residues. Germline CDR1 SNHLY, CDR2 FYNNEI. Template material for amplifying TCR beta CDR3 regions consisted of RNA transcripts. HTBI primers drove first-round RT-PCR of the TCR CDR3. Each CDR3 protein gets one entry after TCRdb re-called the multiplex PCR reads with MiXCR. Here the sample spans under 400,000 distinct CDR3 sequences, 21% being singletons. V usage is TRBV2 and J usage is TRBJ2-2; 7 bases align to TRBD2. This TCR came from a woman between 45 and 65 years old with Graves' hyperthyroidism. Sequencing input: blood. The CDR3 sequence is CASRVAGGELFF. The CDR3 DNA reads TGTGCCAGCAGGGTAGCGGGCGGGGAGCTGTTTTTT. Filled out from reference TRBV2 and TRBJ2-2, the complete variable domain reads EPEVTQTPSHQVTQMGQEVILRCVPISNHLYFYWYRQILGQKVEFLVSFYNNEISEKSEIFDDQFSVERPDGSNFTLKIRSTKLEDSAMYFCASRVAGGELFFGEGSRLTVL.